A single sample is the source of the 21 T cell receptor beta chains below, sequenced in a study of cytomegalovirus exposure and HLA in healthy donors. The PCR employed 60 Vbeta primers together with 13 Jbeta primers. Produced via immunoSEQ multiplex PCR; TCRdb's table is partial and in-frame only. The sample includes about 160,000 clones, roughly four fifths of them seen just once. The specimen was PBMCs. The origin of the receptors is a man aged 45-60 years in good health and CMV-seropositive.

DNA of the CDR3: TGTGCCTGGGAGGGGTTCGGCAGGGGAACGTCGGACTATGGCTACACCTTC. Protein product: CAWEGFGRGTSDYGYTF. The chain recombines TRBV30 with TRBJ1-2; perhaps TRBD1 as D (6 bases). The CDR3 extends over 17 amino acids. The germline V gene encodes CDR1 GTSNPN and CDR2 SVGIG (reference sequence). Trimming pared 5 bases from V and 3 bases from J, leaving 25 bases between.

The chain uses TRBV27 and TRBJ1-6; D may be TRBD1 (6 bases). CDR1 MNHEY and CDR2 SMNVEV come from the germline V gene (reference sequence). This CDR3 has 14 residues. Trimming left V 8 bases short and J 7 bases short, with 15 bases between. For the CDR3, the DNA is TGTGCCAGCTCGGGCCCAACAGGGAATTCACCCCTCCACTTT. It is translated as CASSGPTGNSPLHF.

This chain links TRBV5-8 with TRBJ2-3; D gene unclear. This CDR3 is built from 14 residues. V was pared by 2 bases and J by 0 bases, with 7 bases between. CDR1 and CDR2 from the germline V gene are SGHTS and YDEGEE. The CDR3 region has the DNA TGTGCCAGCAGCTTAGAGCCTAGCACAGATACGCAGTATTTT. This translates into CASSLEPSTDTQYF.

The chain uses TRBV27 and TRBJ1-2; a weak D match, TRBD1 (5 bases). Trimming left V 4 bases short and J 6 bases short, with 9 bases between. Germline CDR1 reads MNHEY; CDR2 reads SMNVEV (reference sequence). This CDR3 comprises 12 residues. The CDR3 region is CASSSTENGYTF. CDR3 coding DNA: TGTGCCAGCAGTTCGACAGAAAATGGCTACACCTTC.

The rearrangement joins TRBV5-5 to TRBJ1-2; 7 positions match TRBD1. Germline values: CDR1 SGHKS, CDR2 YYEKEE (reference sequence). The V gene end was trimmed by 4 bases and the J gene end by 5 bases; junction bases not matched to a gene: 5. The CDR3 consists of 13 residues. CDR3 in amino acids: CASSPPGQYGYTF. The DNA of the CDR3 is TGTGCCAGCAGCCCACCGGGACAGTATGGCTACACCTTC.

This chain uses TRBV6-1 with TRBJ1-1, with D maybe TRBD1 (6 bases). Germline lookup yields CDR1 MNHNS and CDR2 SASEGT. The V end was cut by 2 bases, the J end by 8 bases, with 15 bases between. This CDR3 has 14 amino acids. The CDR3 coding sequence is TGTGCCAGCAGTGAAAGGTGGGGGCAGCTGGAAGCTTTCTTT. Translated: CASSERWGQLEAFF.

This chain uses TRBV18 with TRBJ2-3, with 7 bases fitting TRBD2. The CDR3 totals 15 residues. The germline V gene has CDR1 KGHSH and CDR2 LQKENI. V lost 4 bases to trimming and J lost 2 bases; unmatched junction nucleotides: 6. The CDR3 here is CASSRYSGNTDTQYF. In DNA form, the CDR3 reads TGTGCCAGCTCACGGTACAGCGGGAACACAGATACGCAGTATTTT.

J is TRBJ2-2 and V is TRBV10-2; D gene ambiguous. Trimming cost V 8 bases and J 6 bases, with 13 bases left between them. Germline loops: CDR1 WSHSY, CDR2 SAAADI. CDR3 size: 13 residues. The CDR3 region has the DNA TGCGCCAGCGACGAACTACCGGCCGGGGAGCTGTTTTTT. Translating gives CASDELPAGELFF.

This clone was found a few times. The chain employs TRBV5-4 and TRBJ2-3; 8 bases are shared with TRBD1. In germline, CDR1 is SGHNT, CDR2 YYREEE (reference sequence). V was pared by 3 bases and J by 5 bases, with 8 bases of the junction left unmatched. This CDR3 spans 15 amino acids. The CDR3 bases are TGTGCCAGCAGCTACTGGACAGGGCTGGTAGATACGCAGTATTTT. This gives the protein CASSYWTGLVDTQYF.

This clone was recorded a few times. The chain couples TRBV18 to TRBJ2-7, with TRBD1 matching over 8 bases. Germline CDR1 is KGHSH and CDR2 is LQKENI. V was pared by 4 bases and J by 3 bases, with 8 bases of the junction left unmatched. This CDR3 comprises 15 residues. DNA for the CDR3: TGTGCCAGCTCACAAGGACAGGGCAAAATCTACGAGCAGTACTTC. This sequence encodes CASSQGQGKIYEQYF.

The rearrangement links TRBV9 to TRBJ1-2; 7 bases are shared with TRBD1. J gave up 3 bases and V 2 bases, and 4 bases lay outside the gene matches. The CDR3 covers 14 residues. Germline V CDR1 and CDR2: SGDLS, YYNGEE. CDR3 nucleotide sequence: TGTGCCAGCAGCGTCGGGGACAGTCACTATGGCTACACCTTC. This sequence encodes CASSVGDSHYGYTF.

This clone has only one observation. The chain couples TRBV4-2 to TRBJ1-5, with D perhaps matching TRBD1 (6 bases). The CDR3 has 15 residues. The V end lost 2 bases, the J end lost 0 bases, and 8 bases lay between the germline ends. Germline V gene lookup returns CDR1 LGHNA and CDR2 YNFKEQ. The CDR3 DNA reads as TGTGCCAGCAGCCAAAACAGGGATAGCAATCAGCCCCAGCATTTT. Translated: CASSQNRDSNQPQHF.

The genes are TRBV5-6 and TRBJ1-5; 7 bases are shared with TRBD1. The germline gives CDR1 SGHDT, CDR2 YYEEEE. This CDR3 contains 16 residues. V shed 1 base, J shed 4 bases, and the junction held 8 bases outside the gene matches. CDR3 DNA sequence: TGTGCCAGCAGCTTGAGCGGTTACAGGGGAAATCAGCCCCAGCATTTT. This codes for CASSLSGYRGNQPQHF.

The rearrangement links TRBV28 to TRBJ1-2; 12 bases align to TRBD1. CDR1 and CDR2 (germline): MDHEN, SYDVKM. There are 18 residues in the CDR3. The junction had 13 bases not matched to a gene; V was cut back by 4 bases and J by 4 bases. CDR3 residues: CASSSILGTGGAPYGYTF. CDR3 DNA sequence: TGTGCCAGCAGTTCTATCCTCGGGACAGGGGGCGCCCCCTATGGCTACACCTTC.

The rearrangement links TRBV5-1 to TRBJ2-3; 13 bases are shared with TRBD2. The germline V gene encodes CDR1 SGHRS and CDR2 YFSETQ. V lost 1 base and J lost 0; bases outside the gene matches: 11. This CDR3 region has 20 residues. The CDR3 here is CASSLLGLAGASASTDTQYF. Written as DNA, the CDR3 is TGCGCCAGCAGCTTGCTCGGACTAGCGGGGGCCTCGGCTAGCACAGATACGCAGTATTTT. Variable domain in full (rest from reference TRBV5-1 and TRBJ2-3): KAGVTQTPRYLIKTRGQQVTLSCSPISGHRSVSWYQQTPGQGLQFLFEYFSETQRNKGNFPGRFSGRQFSNSRSEMNVSTLELGDSALYLCASSLLGLAGASASTDTQYFGPGTRLTVL.

CDR3 residues: CASSEQDNSNQPQHF. In DNA, the CDR3 is TGTGCCAGCAGCGAACAGGATAATAGCAATCAGCCCCAGCATTTT. The gene calls are TRBV9 and TRBJ1-5; perhaps TRBD1 as D (5 bases). Germline-derived CDR1 and CDR2 are SGDLS and YYNGEE. The V gene lost 3 bases and the J gene lost 0 bases, with 10 bases spanning the gap. The CDR3 totals 15 residues. The whole variable domain, filled in from reference TRBV9 and TRBJ1-5, reads DSGVTQTPKHLITATGQRVTLRCSPRSGDLSVYWYQQSLDQGLQFLIQYYNGEERAKGNILERFSAQQFPDLHSELNLSSLELGDSALYFCASSEQDNSNQPQHFGDGTRLSIL.

With regard to this clone: The junction differs from germline at one of its ends, possibly a read error. The V call is TRBV7-9, the J call TRBJ2-5; 7 positions match TRBD2. The germline gives CDR1 SEHNR, CDR2 FQNEAQ (reference sequence). This CDR3 contains 12 residues. The chain's CDR3 is CSSSMGGETQYF. DNA for the CDR3: TGTTCCAGCAGCATGGGGGGGGAGACCCAGTACTTC.

The rearrangement links TRBV5-1 to TRBJ1-4; D may be TRBD1 (5 bases). The V gene's germline CDR1 is SGHRS and CDR2 YFSETQ. V gave up 3 bases and J gave up 5 bases, with 20 bases separating them. This CDR3 is built from 17 residues. The DNA for the CDR3 is TGCGCCAGCAGCTCTTCCCGGTTGACAGCAAAGAATGAAAAACTGTTTTTT. Residues: CASSSSRLTAKNEKLFF.

The rearrangement links TRBV9 to TRBJ2-7, with D possibly TRBD2 on 5 matching bases. The CDR3 spans 16 residues. CDR1 and CDR2 (germline): SGDLS, YYNGEE. Trimming cost V 4 bases and J 3 bases, with 20 bases left between them. The CDR3 spells CASSPPGSQRFYEQYF. DNA for the CDR3: TGTGCCAGCAGCCCCCCTGGGAGTCAGAGGTTCTACGAGCAGTACTTC.

The chain is built from TRBV5-6 and TRBJ2-1, with D possibly matching TRBD2 (5 bases). V shed 0 bases and J shed 12 bases, with 10 bases lying between them. Germline CDR1 reads SGHDT; CDR2 reads YYEEEE. This CDR3 has 12 amino acids. Written as DNA, the CDR3 is TGTGCCAGCAGCTTGGCTGGCGGGCGGCAGTTCTTC. The encoded protein is CASSLAGGRQFF.

This rearrangement joins TRBV29-1 to TRBJ2-1, with 8 nucleotides matching TRBD2. Germline V gene data show CDR1 as SQVTM and CDR2 as ANQGSEA. The CDR3 sequence is 12 residues long. J lost 3 bases, V lost 7 bases, and 2 bases had no gene match. The DNA for the CDR3 is TGCAGCGCGAGCGGGAGCTACAATGAGCAGTTCTTC. It specifies CSASGSYNEQFF.